This section outlines one T cell receptor beta chain sequence together with its context. As yet, its antigen is unknown. The data were obtained in a study of cytomegalovirus exposure and HLA in healthy donors. Study observations and caveats: The listing of 150 to 200 TCR beta chains classed them as cytomegalovirus-associated. In an earlier analysis, most TCR beta V segments were productive about 87% or about 30% of the time. In a later analysis, at a false discovery rate of 0.05, some 17,000 TCR beta sequences were associated with HLA alleles.

Germline CDR1 and CDR2: SGHDN and FVKESK. This CDR3 contains 16 residues. V was clipped by 2 bases and J by 1 base; unmatched bases: 6. PCR amplification relied on 60 Vbeta primers (plus 13 Jbeta primers). In the source study's methods: Some 9.9 million of 65 million to 95 million unique TCR beta chains were shared, per a later count. The table came from immunoSEQ multiplex PCR; TCRdb's copy has only in-frame clones and leaves some out. V, J and clone size are taken as reported in that table, and D and trimming were inferred from the DNA itself. The data show about 84,000 clones, 63% seen once. This chain connects TRBV14 to TRBJ2-7; the match to TRBD1 covers 9 bases. The sequenced sample was PBMCs. The sequence derives from a woman in her forties in good health and CMV-seropositive. The CDR3 reads CASSQWAGTGSYEQYF. The CDR3 coding sequence is TGTGCCAGCAGCCAATGGGCCGGGACAGGGTCCTACGAGCAGTACTTC.